The 11 T cell receptor beta chains reported below all come from one sample, sequenced in a study of T cells in tumors after PD-1 blockade. Profiled with immunoSEQ multiplex PCR; TCRdb holds only in-frame clones, not every one. The table shows roughly 19,000 clones, with roughly 78% occurring only once. The specimen comprised PBMCs, sampled before anti-PD-1 treatment. All receptors derive from a human donor with basal cell carcinoma.

The CDR3 here is CASSLDRSSPLHF. CDR3 DNA sequence: TGTGCCAGCAGCTTGGACAGATCATCACCCCTCCACTTT. J is TRBJ1-6 and V is TRBV27, with D maybe TRBD1 (6 bases). This CDR3 comprises 13 residues. The ends were cut back, 6 bases at V and 10 bases at J, with 13 bases in the middle. Germline V lookup: CDR1 MNHEY, CDR2 SMNVEV (reference sequence).

This clone showed up just once. The V call is TRBV5-1, the J call TRBJ1-2; TRBD1 matches at 9 bases. In germline, CDR1 is SGHRS, CDR2 YFSETQ. The trim removed 7 bases at V and 4 bases at J, leaving 14 bases unmatched. CDR3 length equals 16 residues. CDR3 region: CASAIGPGQGAYGYTF. CDR3 DNA: TGCGCCAGCGCGATAGGCCCGGGACAGGGAGCCTATGGCTACACCTTC.

This clone was seen just once. The chain combines TRBV5-4 with TRBJ2-2; perhaps TRBD1 as D (5 bases). Per germline, CDR1 SGHNT and CDR2 YYREEE (reference sequence). With 4 bases removed from V and 3 bases from J, the gap between germline ends came to 13 bases. CDR3 size: 15 residues. CDR3 region: CASSIDSGDTGELFF. The CDR3 bases are TGTGCCAGCAGCATCGACAGTGGGGACACCGGGGAGCTGTTTTTT.

This clone was recorded once. The chain combines TRBV4-1 with TRBJ2-1; 8 positions agree with TRBD2. This CDR3 comprises 18 residues. Trimming removed 5 bases from V and 8 bases from J; junction bases left unmatched: 20. Germline V gives CDR1 MGHRA, CDR2 YSYEKL. The CDR3 bases are TGCGCCAGCAGCACGGGAATCTTAAAGCGGGAGAGGCGGTATGAGCAGTTCTTC. It codes for CASSTGILKRERRYEQFF.

By sample share, this clone is medium-sized. V usage is TRBV5-4 and J usage is TRBJ1-2; D remains ambiguous. This CDR3 contains 14 residues. Germline V CDR1 and CDR2: SGHNT, YYREEE (reference sequence). The V end was cut by 4 bases, the J end by 0 bases, with 10 bases between. The CDR3 sequence is CASSQVLTNYGYTF. The DNA of the CDR3 is TGTGCCAGCAGCCAGGTGCTTACTAACTATGGCTACACCTTC.

V and J are TRBV5-5 and TRBJ1-2, with a tentative D call TRBD1 (5 bases). Germline-derived CDR1 and CDR2 are SGHKS and YYEKEE (reference sequence). Trimming cost V 0 bases and J 7 bases, with 7 bases left between them. The CDR3 has 12 amino acids. The chain's CDR3 is CASSLVGAGYTF. The CDR3 nucleotides are TGTGCCAGCAGCTTGGTCGGGGCTGGCTACACCTTC.

This chain joins TRBV11-1 and TRBJ2-7, with D perhaps given as TRBD1 or TRBD2 (5 bases each). Per the germline V gene, CDR1 is SGHAT and CDR2 is FQDESV (reference sequence). This CDR3 region has 14 residues. The ends were cut back, 0 bases at V and 5 bases at J, with 11 bases in the middle. The CDR3 DNA reads TGTGCCAGCAGCTTAGCGGGGGTTACTGACGAGCAGTACTTC. Amino acid sequence: CASSLAGVTDEQYF.

The chain combines TRBV11-3 with TRBJ1-2; D ambiguous. Germline assignment: CDR1 SGHNT and CDR2 YENEEA. V lost 5 bases and J lost 8, with 12 bases in between. The CDR3 contains 12 residues. The CDR3 DNA reads as TGTGCCAGCAGCCCCCCATTGGGCGGCTACACCTTC. Encoded protein: CASSPPLGGYTF.

The chain recombines TRBV6-5 with TRBJ2-1; 8 bases are a match to TRBD2. The CDR3 length is 15 residues. CDR1 MNHEY and CDR2 SVGAGI come from the germline V gene. The junction had 9 bases not matched to a gene; V was cut back by 2 bases and J by 9 bases. The CDR3 spells CASSYDASGSTEQFF. CDR3 DNA: TGTGCCAGCAGTTACGACGCGAGCGGGAGCACTGAGCAGTTCTTC.

V is TRBV3-1 (or the pseudogene TRBV3-2) and J is TRBJ1-2; 8 bases are a match to TRBD1. This CDR3 spans 14 amino acids. The germline V gene encodes CDR1 LGHDT and CDR2 YNNKEL (reference sequence). The J segment lost 3 bases and the V segment lost 2 bases, leaving 2 bases of the junction unmatched. This CDR3 reads CASSQLQGDYGYTF. The CDR3 coding sequence is TGTGCCAGCAGCCAACTACAGGGGGACTATGGCTACACCTTC.

This clone has only one observation. A much larger clone lies one base from this, so it may be a read error. Other DNA sequences in this sample translate to the same CDR3. CDR3 DNA sequence: TGTGCCTGCTGTGACGGGGGGGCGGGGGAGGGGAGCTCCTACAATGAGCAGTTCTTC. It codes for CACCDGGAGEGSSYNEQFF. The chain is built from TRBV2 and TRBJ2-1; TRBD2 agrees at 8 bases. V lost 11 bases and J lost 0; bases outside the gene matches: 21. This CDR3 region has 19 residues. In germline, CDR1 is SNHLY, CDR2 FYNNEI.